This T cell receptor (beta chain) was retrieved from a study of T-cell memory formation after mild COVID-19. Study-level background: Largely, the TCR clusters proved donor specific.

General study findings and limits: Pre-infection memory held some responding clones, suggesting pre-existing cross-reactive T cells responded.

This clonotype was seen a handful of times. Its antigen is unknown. Employing constant-segment primers, 5'RACE generated TCR alpha and TCR beta cDNA libraries bearing sample barcodes and UMIs. MiXCR, applied by TCRdb to the 5' RACE reads, yields one record per CDR3 protein. Of 300,000 to 350,000 distinct CDR3 sequences detected, roughly 13% appear once; the ten largest clones hold over 20%. Sequencing input: PBMCs or a T cell subset sorted from them (not recorded which). This receptor was identified in a man between 18 and 29 years old who had mild COVID-19 (a few samples of this study predate the infection). Cell type and time point are not known.

The CDR3 DNA follows: TGTGCCAGCAGCTTGCCTAGCGGAAACACCGGGGAGCTGTTTTTT. This gives the protein CASSLPSGNTGELFF. The chain links TRBV7-8 to TRBJ2-2; 7 nucleotides line up with TRBD2. Germline CDR1 SGHVS, CDR2 FQNEAQ. J gave up 2 bases and V 3 bases, and 3 bases lay outside the gene matches. CDR3 size: 15 residues.